This T cell receptor (beta chain) derives from a study of T-cell memory formation after mild COVID-19. TCRdb re-derived calls from the 5' RACE reads in MiXCR, one entry per CDR3 protein. Here the sample spans around 200,000 distinct CDR3 sequences, 16% being singletons. A remark on this clonotype: Antigen: not known.

Study outcomes and limitations: The main location of contracting CD4+ clones was CM and EM, and that of contracting CD8+ clones was EMRA.

This CDR3 comprises 13 residues. Germline CDR1 reads SGHTA; CDR2 reads FQGNSA. Trimming shortened V by 0 bases and J by 5 bases, and 6 bases separated the two germline ends. The sequence was obtained from an adult woman who had mild COVID-19 (a few samples of this study predate the infection). Cell type and time point are not known. V usage is TRBV7-2 and J usage is TRBJ2-3; D is ambiguous. Material for sequencing was PBMCs or a T cell subset sorted from them (not recorded which). The CDR3 spells CASSLAHGDTQYF. CDR3 nucleotides: TGTGCCAGCAGCTTAGCGCACGGAGATACGCAGTATTTT.